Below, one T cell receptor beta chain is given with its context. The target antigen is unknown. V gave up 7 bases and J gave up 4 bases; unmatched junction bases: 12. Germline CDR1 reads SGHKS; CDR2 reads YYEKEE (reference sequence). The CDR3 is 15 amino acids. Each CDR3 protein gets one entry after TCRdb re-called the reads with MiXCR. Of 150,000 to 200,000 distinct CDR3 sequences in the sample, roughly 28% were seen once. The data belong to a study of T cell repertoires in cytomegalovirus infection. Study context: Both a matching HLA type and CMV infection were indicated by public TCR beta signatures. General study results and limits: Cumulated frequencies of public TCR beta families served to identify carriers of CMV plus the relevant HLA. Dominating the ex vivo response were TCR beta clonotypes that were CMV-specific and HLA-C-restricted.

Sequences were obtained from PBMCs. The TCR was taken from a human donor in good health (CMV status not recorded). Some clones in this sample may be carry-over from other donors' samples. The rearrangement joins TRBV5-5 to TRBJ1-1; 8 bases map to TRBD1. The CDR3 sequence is CASAFLGQEGTEAFF. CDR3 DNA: TGTGCCAGCGCCTTCCTGGGACAGGAGGGCACTGAAGCTTTCTTT.